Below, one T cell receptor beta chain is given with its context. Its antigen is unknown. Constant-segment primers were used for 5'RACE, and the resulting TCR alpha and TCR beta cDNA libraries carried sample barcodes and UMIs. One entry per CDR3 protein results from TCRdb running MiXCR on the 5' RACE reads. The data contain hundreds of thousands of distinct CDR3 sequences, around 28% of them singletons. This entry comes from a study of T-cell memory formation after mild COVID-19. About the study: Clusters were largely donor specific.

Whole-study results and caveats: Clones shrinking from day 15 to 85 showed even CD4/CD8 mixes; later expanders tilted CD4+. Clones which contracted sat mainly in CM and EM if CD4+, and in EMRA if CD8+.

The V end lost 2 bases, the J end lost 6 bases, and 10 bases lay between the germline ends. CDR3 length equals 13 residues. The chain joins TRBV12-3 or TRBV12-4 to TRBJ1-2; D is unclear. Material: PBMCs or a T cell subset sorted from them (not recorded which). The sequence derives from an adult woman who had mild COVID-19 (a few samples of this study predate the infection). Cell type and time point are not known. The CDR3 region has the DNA TGTGCCAGCAGTTTATCGGTGCGGGATGGCTACACCTTC. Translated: CASSLSVRDGYTF.